Listed here are 5 T cell receptor beta chains from one sample, sequenced in a study of blood T cell repertoires in COVID-19. The assay was immunoSEQ multiplex PCR, and TCRdb's table has in-frame clones only and misses some. The repertoire holds 200,000 to 300,000 clones, with around 84% as singletons. The sample consisted of peripheral blood. These TCRs come from a man aged 35 to 55 who had recovered from COVID-19.

The V call is TRBV5-1, the J call TRBJ1-3, with 7 bases aligning to TRBD1. In germline, CDR1 is SGHRS, CDR2 YFSETQ. Trimming removed 3 bases from V and 2 bases from J; junction bases left unmatched: 2. CDR3 length equals 14 residues. CDR3 coding DNA: TGCGCCAGCAGCTCCGGACAGGCTGGAAACACCATATATTTT. This translates into CASSSGQAGNTIYF.

This clone was seen a handful of times. CDR3 bases: TGTGCCACCAGCAGAGAATTGACAAGCACCCCAACCCTCCACTTT. Encoded protein: CATSRELTSTPTLHF. V usage is TRBV15 and J usage is TRBJ1-6; D unclear. The V end was cut by 0 bases, the J end by 14 bases, with 17 bases between. There are 15 residues in the CDR3. Germline loops: CDR1 LNHNV, CDR2 YYDKDF (reference sequence).

This chain joins TRBV11-2 and TRBJ2-7, with 9 nucleotides matching TRBD2. Germline trimming cut 7 bases from V and 4 bases from J; bases unmatched to any gene: 8. This CDR3 comprises 14 residues. Germline CDR1 reads SGHAT; CDR2 reads FQNNGV. CDR3 protein: CASTSSGKGYEQYF. The DNA of the CDR3 is TGTGCCAGCACCTCTAGCGGGAAAGGGTACGAGCAGTACTTC.

V is TRBV19 and J is TRBJ1-1; D perhaps matches TRBD1 (6 bases). Looked up from germline, CDR1 is LNHDA and CDR2 is SQIVND (reference sequence). CDR3 length: 14 residues. Trimming left V 4 bases short and J 10 bases short, with 19 bases between. The DNA of the CDR3 is TGTGCCAGTAGTACATCTCCCGGGACAAGGGGAGCTTTCTTT. As protein: CASSTSPGTRGAFF.

This chain connects TRBV21-1 to TRBJ2-5; the table's D call, TRBD2, was not checked against the DNA. TRBV21-1 is flagged as a pseudogene. CDR3 length: 15 residues. In DNA, the CDR3 is TGTGCCAGCAGCAGACTAGAACTAGGGGACGAGACCCAGTACTTC. This encodes CASSRLELGDETQYF.